Below are 31 T cell receptor beta chains sequenced from a single sample in a study of yellow fever vaccine responses in identical twins. Via MiXCR, TCRdb re-called the RT-PCR reads, giving one row per CDR3 protein. This table holds roughly 6,000 distinct CDR3 sequences, approximately 70% found once. The sample here was T cells from blood (PBMCs), unsorted or a sorted subset (not recorded which), taken before or after yellow fever vaccination (not recorded which). All receptors derive from a woman aged 18 to 35 who received the yellow fever vaccine.

V usage is TRBV12-3 or TRBV12-4 and J usage is TRBJ1-1, with D unclear. Trimming removed 2 bases from V and 0 bases from J, with 7 bases in between. CDR3 size: 14 residues. The CDR3 nucleotides are TGTGCCAGCAGTTTACAGAGGATGAACACTGAAGCTTTCTTT. Translation gives CASSLQRMNTEAFF.

V and J are TRBV29-1 and TRBJ2-2, with D unclear. Germline assignment: CDR1 SQVTM and CDR2 ANQGSEA. This CDR3 is 13 amino acids long. Trimming stripped 6 bases from V and 4 bases from J, with 12 bases between. For the CDR3, the DNA is TGCAGCGTCTCTAAACGACTCACCGGGGAGCTGTTTTTT. It encodes CSVSKRLTGELFF.

This sequence joins TRBV2 and TRBJ2-7; TRBD1 is a possible D gene (5 bases). Looked up from germline, CDR1 is SNHLY and CDR2 is FYNNEI. The germline V and J ends were trimmed by 3 bases and 5 bases, with 11 bases remaining between them. This CDR3 region has 13 residues. The CDR3 loop reads CASSDAGFNEQYF. The CDR3 DNA is TGTGCCAGCAGTGATGCAGGGTTCAACGAGCAGTACTTC.

The chain employs TRBV7-8 and TRBJ2-5; no reliable D call. Germline-derived CDR1 and CDR2 are SGHVS and FQNEAQ. The V end was cut by 1 base, the J end by 4 bases, with 7 bases between. The CDR3 is made up of 13 amino acids. CDR3 in amino acids: CASSLVLGETQYF. CDR3 coding DNA: TGTGCCAGCAGCTTAGTGTTGGGAGAGACCCAGTACTTC. The full variable domain, rest sourced from reference TRBV7-8 and TRBJ2-5, is GAGVSQSPRYKVAKRGQDVALRCDPISGHVSLFWYQQALGQGPEFLTYFQNEAQLDKSGLPSDRFFAERPEGSVSTLKIQRTQQEDSAVYLCASSLVLGETQYFGPGTRLLVL.

In its sample, this clonotype was seen once. This rearrangement joins TRBV29-1 to TRBJ2-7; D is ambiguous. CDR3 length: 11 residues. Trimming stripped 5 bases from V and 0 bases from J, with 5 bases between. Germline CDR1 is SQVTM and CDR2 is ANQGSEA. The CDR3 nucleotides read TGCAGCGTTCTGGGCTCCTACGAGCAGTACTTC. Encoded protein: CSVLGSYEQYF.

J is TRBJ2-1 and V is TRBV18; 8 bases line up with TRBD1. The CDR3 length is 15 residues. V trimming: 4 bases; J trimming: 6 bases; junction bases outside the gene matches: 8. Germline assignment: CDR1 KGHSH and CDR2 LQKENI. The CDR3 protein is CASSLRQGKVNEQFF. CDR3 sequence (DNA): TGTGCCAGCTCACTCAGACAGGGGAAGGTCAATGAGCAGTTCTTC.

V is TRBV7-8 and J is TRBJ2-1; D not resolved. The length of the CDR3 is 13 residues. Germline V gene data show CDR1 as SGHVS and CDR2 as FQNEAQ. V dropped 3 bases and J dropped 7 bases, with 10 bases sitting between them. Written as DNA, the CDR3 is TGTGCCAGCAGCTTCAGGAAATGGAATGAGCAGTTCTTC. Its translation: CASSFRKWNEQFF.

The J gene is TRBJ2-5, the V gene TRBV2; 9 bases align to TRBD2. The junction had 4 bases not matched to a gene; V was cut back by 4 bases and J by 1 base. This CDR3 is 15 amino acids long. Germline V gene lookup returns CDR1 SNHLY and CDR2 FYNNEI. The CDR3 coding sequence is TGTGCCAGCAGTGCCAGGGGACTAGCCCAAGAGACCCAGTACTTC. It codes for CASSARGLAQETQYF.

The chain recombines TRBV20-1 with TRBJ2-1, with D tentatively TRBD1 or TRBD2 (5 bases each). Germline lookup yields CDR1 DFQATT and CDR2 SNEGSKA (reference sequence). Trimming stripped 0 bases from V and 2 bases from J, with 14 bases between. The CDR3 is 16 residues long. CDR3 sequence: CSARDTGGVAYNEQFF. For the CDR3, the DNA is TGCAGTGCTAGAGATACTGGGGGAGTGGCCTACAATGAGCAGTTCTTC.

This clonotype has just a few counts. The V gene is TRBV6-5, the J gene TRBJ2-7, with 10 bases lining up with TRBD2. The CDR3 is 17 residues long. From germline, CDR1 is MNHEY and CDR2 SVGAGI. Trimming removed 4 bases from V and 0 bases from J; junction bases left unmatched: 9. The CDR3 DNA reads TGTGCCAGCAGTTTGAGACTAGCGGGTGCTTCCTCCTACGAGCAGTACTTC. Its protein product is CASSLRLAGASSYEQYF.

The chain is built from TRBV28 and TRBJ2-4; D is uncertain. CDR1 is MDHEN and CDR2 is SYDVKM in the germline V gene. The CDR3 is 13 amino acids. V lost 1 base, J lost 9 bases, and 10 bases lay in between. The CDR3 DNA reads as TGTGCCAGCAGTTTATCCCCGGTTAGCATTCAGTACTTC. Amino acid sequence: CASSLSPVSIQYF.

V usage is TRBV4-1 and J usage is TRBJ2-1; TRBD2 matches at 9 bases. CDR1 is MGHRA and CDR2 is YSYEKL in the germline V gene. Trimming took 4 bases from V and 6 from J; bases not matched to a gene: 7. The CDR3 is made up of 15 amino acids. CDR3 residues: CASSRERGVLNEQFF. CDR3 DNA sequence: TGCGCCAGCAGCCGGGAGCGGGGGGTCCTCAATGAGCAGTTCTTC.

This chain uses TRBV2 with TRBJ2-2; TRBD1 aligns across 8 bases. The CDR3 runs to 14 residues. Germline values: CDR1 SNHLY, CDR2 FYNNEI. The J segment lost 3 bases and the V segment lost 4 bases, leaving 1 base of the junction unmatched. CDR3 nucleotide sequence: TGTGCCAGCAGTGTGACAGGGGACACCGGGGAGCTGTTTTTT. Amino acids: CASSVTGDTGELFF. The entire variable domain, with the rest obtained from reference TRBV2 and TRBJ2-2, is as follows: EPEVTQTPSHQVTQMGQEVILRCVPISNHLYFYWYRQILGQKVEFLVSFYNNEISEKSEIFDDQFSVERPDGSNFTLKIRSTKLEDSAMYFCASSVTGDTGELFFGEGSRLTVL.

The gene calls are TRBV10-1 and TRBJ2-2, with D perhaps assigned TRBD1 or TRBD2 (5 bases each). CDR3 length: 14 residues. CDR1 is WNHNN, CDR2 SYGVQD, per germline (reference sequence). The V end lost 10 bases, the J end lost 2 bases, and 14 bases lay between the germline ends. CDR3 in DNA: TGCGCCACCGAACGGGACCGCAACACCGGGGAGCTGTTTTTT. Protein: CATERDRNTGELFF.

This rearrangement joins TRBV6-1 to TRBJ2-1, with 7 bases fitting TRBD2. CDR1 and CDR2 (germline): MNHNS, SASEGT. This CDR3 spans 14 amino acids. V lost 6 bases to trimming and J lost 8 bases; unmatched junction nucleotides: 10. The CDR3, as DNA: TGTGCCAGCAGGCCCGGGAGGAATAAAGATGAGCAGTTCTTC. Protein product: CASRPGRNKDEQFF.

This clonotype appeared once. The chain is built from TRBV12-3 or TRBV12-4 and TRBJ1-1, with D perhaps matching TRBD1 (6 bases). V lost 3 bases, J lost 14 bases, and 22 bases lay in between. The CDR3 length is 14 residues. Here the CDR3 reads CASSLGGQYTDAFF. The CDR3 nucleotides read TGTGCCAGCAGTTTGGGCGGACAGTACACTGATGCCTTCTTT.

This chain uses TRBV11-1 with TRBJ2-3; D is uncertain. The CDR3 runs to 14 residues. Germline V lookup: CDR1 SGHAT, CDR2 FQDESV (reference sequence). Trimming stripped 5 bases from V and 6 bases from J, with 15 bases between. CDR3 coding DNA: TGTGCCAGCAGCCCCCCCCAAAGTTTGGATACGCAGTATTTT. Protein: CASSPPQSLDTQYF.

This clonotype has more than one count but fewer than ten. The chain uses TRBV30 and TRBJ1-5; 7 nucleotides line up with TRBD1. This CDR3 comprises 14 residues. After removal of 3 bases from V and 8 bases from J, the junction contained 10 bases not matched to a gene. Germline V gene data show CDR1 as GTSNPN and CDR2 as SVGIG (reference sequence). The CDR3 protein is CAWSVDRAIEPQHF. CDR3 DNA: TGTGCCTGGAGCGTCGACAGGGCTATAGAGCCCCAGCATTTT.

This clonotype has only a few counts. The rearrangement uses TRBV29-1 and TRBJ2-5, with D uncertain. Germline lookup yields CDR1 SQVTM and CDR2 ANQGSEA. This CDR3 spans 11 amino acids. The V end lost 5 bases, the J end lost 4 bases, and 8 bases lay between the germline ends. DNA of the CDR3: TGCAGCGTTTATGCCCCAGAGACCCAGTACTTC. As protein: CSVYAPETQYF.

The chain recombines TRBV19 with TRBJ2-5, with D unclear. The CDR3 has 14 amino acids. V lost 3 bases and J lost 2, with 10 bases in between. Per the germline V gene, CDR1 is LNHDA and CDR2 is SQIVND (reference sequence). CDR3: CASSMVGGQETQYF. The CDR3 DNA is TGTGCCAGTAGTATGGTCGGTGGGCAAGAGACCCAGTACTTC.

The chain employs TRBV4-3 and TRBJ2-1; no clear D. V lost 0 bases to trimming and J lost 8 bases, with 5 bases between them. The CDR3 is 12 residues long. Germline V gene data show CDR1 as LGHNA and CDR2 as YSLEER. CDR3 sequence: CASSQDGDEQFF. CDR3 coding DNA: TGCGCCAGCAGCCAAGATGGAGATGAGCAGTTCTTC.

The J gene is TRBJ2-3, the V gene TRBV11-3; tentatively, D is TRBD1 (6 bases). The germline V and J ends were trimmed by 2 bases and 1 base, with 10 bases remaining between them. The CDR3 runs to 15 residues. Germline V gene lookup returns CDR1 SGHNT and CDR2 YENEEA. The CDR3 reads CASSLWGPGTDTQYF. The DNA for the CDR3 is TGTGCCAGCAGCTTATGGGGGCCGGGCACAGATACGCAGTATTTT.

The chain carries TRBV11-1 and TRBJ2-3; the D gene is possibly TRBD1 (5 bases). The germline V gene has CDR1 SGHAT and CDR2 FQDESV (reference sequence). Trimming removed 3 bases at V and 4 bases at J, with 17 bases between. This CDR3 is 16 amino acids long. Here the CDR3 DNA reads TGTGCCAGCAGCTTTCTGGACAAGACCTTGTCAGATACGCAGTATTTT. This encodes CASSFLDKTLSDTQYF.

V usage is TRBV7-1 and J usage is TRBJ2-5; D gene unclear. TRBV7-1 is recorded as an ORF, its role being uncertain. CDR3 size: 15 residues. Trimming took off 2 bases at V and 0 bases at J, with 10 bases between the two ends. CDR3 residues: CASSSPYTDQETQYF. CDR3 DNA: TGTGCCAGCAGCTCACCATACACCGACCAAGAGACCCAGTACTTC.

V usage is TRBV10-1 and J usage is TRBJ2-3; TRBD2 agrees at 8 bases. V was pared by 7 bases and J by 3 bases, with 9 bases of the junction left unmatched. The CDR3 spans 15 residues. Germline assignment: CDR1 WNHNN and CDR2 SYGVQD (reference sequence). CDR3 DNA: TGCGCCAGCACCGGGGGGGACAAACGGACAGATACGCAGTATTTT. It is translated as CASTGGDKRTDTQYF.

The V call is TRBV12-3 or TRBV12-4, the J call TRBJ1-5; the match to TRBD1 covers 7 bases. This CDR3 region has 17 residues. Losses at the gene ends were 5 bases for V and 5 bases for J; bases not matched to a gene: 15. This chain's CDR3 is CASSPGPGQQIYQPQHF. In DNA, the CDR3 is TGTGCCAGCAGTCCAGGGCCGGGACAGCAAATTTATCAGCCCCAGCATTTT.

The chain employs TRBV30 and TRBJ2-1, with D possibly being TRBD2 (5 bases). The CDR3 loop spans 14 amino acids. CDR1 is GTSNPN and CDR2 is SVGIG in the germline V gene (reference sequence). V shed 3 bases and J shed 3 bases, with 12 bases lying between them. In DNA, the CDR3 is TGTGCCTGGAGAAAGAGAGGGAGCTACAATGAGCAGTTCTTC. Amino acids: CAWRKRGSYNEQFF.

The rearrangement joins TRBV5-4 to TRBJ2-2, with 8 bases lining up with TRBD1. CDR1 is SGHNT and CDR2 is YYREEE in the germline V gene (reference sequence). The CDR3 is 15 residues long. After removal of 4 bases from V and 6 bases from J, the junction contained 8 bases not matched to a gene. Written as DNA, the CDR3 is TGTGCCAGCAGCAGGACAGGGCTGACAGCCGGGGAGCTGTTTTTT. Translation: CASSRTGLTAGELFF.

The chain uses TRBV28 and TRBJ2-1; 8 bases line up with TRBD2. Germline V gene data show CDR1 as MDHEN and CDR2 as SYDVKM. Losses at the gene ends were 1 base for V and 10 bases for J; bases not matched to a gene: 3. The CDR3 extends over 13 amino acids. The CDR3 DNA follows: TGTGCCAGCAGTTTATTTCCGGGGGGGGAGCAGTTCTTC. This encodes CASSLFPGGEQFF.

The CDR3 here is CASSLGLGGEAFF. As DNA, the CDR3 is TGTGCCAGCAGCTTAGGATTGGGAGGTGAAGCTTTCTTT. The chain has TRBV7-9 and TRBJ1-1; D gene ambiguous. V lost 1 base and J lost 7, with 10 bases in between. This CDR3 is built from 13 residues. Germline V gene data show CDR1 as SEHNR and CDR2 as FQNEAQ (reference sequence).

This clonotype was observed a few times. This chain joins TRBV11-1 and TRBJ2-7; D is unresolved. CDR3 size: 13 residues. The V and J ends lost 0 bases and 4 bases respectively, with 7 bases between them. Germline CDR1 is SGHAT and CDR2 is FQDESV (reference sequence). CDR3 in amino acids: CASSLAADYEQYF. DNA for the CDR3: TGTGCCAGCAGCTTAGCCGCCGATTACGAGCAGTACTTC. Full variable domain (remainder filled in from reference TRBV11-1 and TRBJ2-7): EAEVAQSPRYKITEKSQAVAFWCDPISGHATLYWYRQILGQGPELLVQFQDESVVDDSQLPKDRFSAERLKGVDSTLKIQPAELGDSAMYLCASSLAADYEQYFGPGTRLTVT.